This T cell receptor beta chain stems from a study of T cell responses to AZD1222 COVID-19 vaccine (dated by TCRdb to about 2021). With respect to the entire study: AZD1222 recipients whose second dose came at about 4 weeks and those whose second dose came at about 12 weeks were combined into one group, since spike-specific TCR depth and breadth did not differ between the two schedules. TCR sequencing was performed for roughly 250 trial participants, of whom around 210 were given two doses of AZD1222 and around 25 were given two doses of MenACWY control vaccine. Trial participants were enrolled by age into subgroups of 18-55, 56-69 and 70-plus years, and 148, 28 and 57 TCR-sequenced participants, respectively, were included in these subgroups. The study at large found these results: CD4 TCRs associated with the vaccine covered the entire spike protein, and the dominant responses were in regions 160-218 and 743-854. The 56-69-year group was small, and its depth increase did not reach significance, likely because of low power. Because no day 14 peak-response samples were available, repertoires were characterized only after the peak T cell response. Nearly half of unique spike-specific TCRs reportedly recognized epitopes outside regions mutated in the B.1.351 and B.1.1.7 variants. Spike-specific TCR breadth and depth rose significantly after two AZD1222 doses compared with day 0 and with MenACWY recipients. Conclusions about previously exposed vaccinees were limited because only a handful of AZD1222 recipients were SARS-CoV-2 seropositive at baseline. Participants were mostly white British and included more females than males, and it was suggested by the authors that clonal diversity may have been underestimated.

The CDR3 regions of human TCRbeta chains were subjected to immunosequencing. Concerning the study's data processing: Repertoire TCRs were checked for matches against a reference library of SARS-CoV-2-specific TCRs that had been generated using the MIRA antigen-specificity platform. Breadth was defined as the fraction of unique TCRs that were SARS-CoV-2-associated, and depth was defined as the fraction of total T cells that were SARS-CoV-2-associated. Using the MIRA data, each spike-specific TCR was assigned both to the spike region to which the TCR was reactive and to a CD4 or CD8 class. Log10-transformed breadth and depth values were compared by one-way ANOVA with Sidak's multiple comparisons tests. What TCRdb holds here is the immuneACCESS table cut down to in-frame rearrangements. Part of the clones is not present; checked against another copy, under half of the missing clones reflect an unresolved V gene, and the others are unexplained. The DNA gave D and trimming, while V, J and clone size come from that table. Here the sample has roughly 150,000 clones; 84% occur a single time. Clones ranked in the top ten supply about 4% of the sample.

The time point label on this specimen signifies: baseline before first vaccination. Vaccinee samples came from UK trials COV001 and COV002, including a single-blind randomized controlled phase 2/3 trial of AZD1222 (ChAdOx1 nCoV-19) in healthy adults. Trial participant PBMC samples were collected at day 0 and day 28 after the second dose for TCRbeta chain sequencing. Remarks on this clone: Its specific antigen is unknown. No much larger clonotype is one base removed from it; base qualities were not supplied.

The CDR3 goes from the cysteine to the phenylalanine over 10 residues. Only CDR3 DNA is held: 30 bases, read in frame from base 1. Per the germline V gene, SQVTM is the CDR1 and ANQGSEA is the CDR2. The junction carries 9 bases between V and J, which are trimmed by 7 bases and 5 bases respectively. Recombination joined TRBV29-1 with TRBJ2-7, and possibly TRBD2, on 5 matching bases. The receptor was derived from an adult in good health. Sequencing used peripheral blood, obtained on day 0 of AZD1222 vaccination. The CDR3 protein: CSAWENEQYF. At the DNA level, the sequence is TGCAGCGCCTGGGAGAACGAGCAGTACTTC.